This TCR beta chain derives from a study of blood T cell repertoires in COVID-19. Sequenced by immunoSEQ multiplex PCR; TCRdb stores in-frame clones only, minus some. The table includes tens of thousands of clones, around 88% detected once. Germline V lookup: CDR1 LNHNV, CDR2 YYDKDF (reference sequence). Unmatched junction bases numbered 10, after V lost 8 bases and J lost 5 bases. The CDR3 has 14 residues. The clonotype originates from a woman of 80 years or more with acute or convalescent COVID-19. Sequenced material: peripheral blood. The chain has TRBV15 and TRBJ1-2; the match to TRBD1 covers 8 bases. The CDR3 region has the DNA TGTGCCACCGCCCGAGAACAGGGGGATTATGGCTACACCTTC. Its protein is CATAREQGDYGYTF.